The clone carrying this TCR beta chain was seen a few times. Next came a second PCR, run for about 6 to 11 cycles, which used a sample-barcoded 5' primer along with a J-beta primer mix. TCRdb re-called the 5' RACE reads with MiXCR, one entry per CDR3 protein. The data show 1.5 million to 2 million distinct CDR3 sequences, approximately 30% seen once. These data are taken from a study of blood T cells in healthy people across ages. From germline, CDR1 is DFQATT and CDR2 SNEGSKA (reference sequence). There are 13 residues in the CDR3. With 3 bases removed from V and 0 bases from J, the gap between germline ends came to 9 bases.

The TCR originated in a woman aged 30 to 39 in good health. The sample taken for sequencing was blood. This rearrangement joins TRBV20-1 to TRBJ2-7; no clear D. Here the CDR3 DNA reads TGCAGTGCTAGGCCTACCAACTCCTACGAGCAGTACTTC. Protein: CSARPTNSYEQYF.